Listed below are T cell receptor beta chains from one sample, sequenced in a study of blood T cell repertoires in COVID-19. Repertoires were generated with immunoSEQ multiplex PCR, while TCRdb's copy carries only in-frame clones and drops some. This sample yields about 210,000 clones, of which roughly four fifths are seen a single time; 6.5% to 9% belongs to the top ten. The sequencing sample was made of peripheral blood. Receptors were obtained from a woman in her fifties or sixties with active or convalescent COVID-19. Each CDR3 is given with its conserved first and last residue. D genes are given only for firm matches. Clone size is stated in some rows and not others, as once, few, many or a class when expanded.

TRBV28,TRBD2,-,TRBJ2-1,TGTGCCAGCAGCCCCGAACTAGCGGGAGCCCACAATGAGCAGTTCTTC,CASSPELAGAHNEQFF
TRBV6-5,TRBD1,-,TRBJ2-7,TGTGCCAGCAGTTACTCGGGCAGGGGGTTGTACGAGCAGTACTTC,CASSYSGRGLYEQYF
TRBV4-2,TRBD1,-,TRBJ2-4,TGTGCCAGCAGCCCAGAAGGACAGGGGACAATAGCCAAAAACATTCAGTACTTC,CASSPEGQGTIAKNIQYF
TRBV4-2,-,-,TRBJ1-4,TGTGCCAGCAGCCCGCGGACTGTTTCTCTTAATGAAAAACTGTTTTTT,CASSPRTVSLNEKLFF
TRBV4-1,-,-,TRBJ1-2,TGCGCCAGCAGCTTAAGCGCCAACTATGGCTACACCTTC,CASSLSANYGYTF
TRBV5-1,-,-,TRBJ2-1,TGCGCCAGCAGCCCGGGACTCTCCGCCTTCGATGAGCAGTTCTTC,CASSPGLSAFDEQFF
TRBV7-9,-,once,TRBJ1-1,TGTGCCAGCAGCTTAGCATCTACAGCGAACACTGAAGCTTTCTTT,CASSLASTANTEAFF
TRBV2,-,-,TRBJ2-1,TGTGCCAGCGGGGGAACAGGGAACAATGAGCAGTTCTTC,CASGGTGNNEQFF
TRBV28,-,-,TRBJ2-3,TGTGCCAGCAGTTTACTTAGCGGAGCAGATACGCAGTATTTT,CASSLLSGADTQYF
TRBV5-1,-,once,TRBJ1-1,TGCGCCAGCAGCTTGGACAGGGTCACTGAAGCTTTCTTT,CASSLDRVTEAFF
TRBV13,-,-,TRBJ2-7,TGTGCCAGCAGCTACAAGACAGGGAGGATCGACGAGCAGTACTTC,CASSYKTGRIDEQYF
TRBV6-5,TRBD1,-,TRBJ1-2,TGTGCCACCGAGCACAGGGGCGGCTACACCTTC,CATEHRGGYTF
TRBV30,TRBD1,-,TRBJ2-7,TGTGCCTGGAGGGCAGGGGGCGTACTGAACGAGCAGTACTTC,CAWRAGGVLNEQYF
TRBV28,TRBD2,-,TRBJ2-5,TGTGCCAGCAGTCCTGGACTAGCGGGGGGCGGGTACCAAGAGACCCAGTACTTC,CASSPGLAGGGYQETQYF
TRBV27,TRBD1,-,TRBJ1-1,TGTGCCAGCAGTTTTAACAGGGGGGGGTTTGAAGCTTTCTTT,CASSFNRGGFEAFF
TRBV3-1/TRBV3-2,TRBD1,-,TRBJ1-2,TGTGCCAGCAGCCCCCGGACAGGGGCGCGGGGCTACACCTTC,CASSPRTGARGYTF
TRBV4-1,-,-,TRBJ1-2,TGCGCCAGCAGCCAAGATCTTCGGGATCCGCACGGCTACACCTTC,CASSQDLRDPHGYTF
TRBV7-2,TRBD1,-,TRBJ1-2,TGTGCCAGCAGCCACCAGCCTGGACAGGGGGCGAGGGGCTACACCTTC,CASSHQPGQGARGYTF
TRBV19,-,-,TRBJ2-2,TGTGCCAGTAGTCGGGTGTCCCGGACCGGGGAGCTGTTTTTT,CASSRVSRTGELFF
TRBV6-5,-,-,TRBJ1-2,TGTGCCAGCAGTTACCGCGGGACGGGGGGAAGTGGCTACACCTTC,CASSYRGTGGSGYTF